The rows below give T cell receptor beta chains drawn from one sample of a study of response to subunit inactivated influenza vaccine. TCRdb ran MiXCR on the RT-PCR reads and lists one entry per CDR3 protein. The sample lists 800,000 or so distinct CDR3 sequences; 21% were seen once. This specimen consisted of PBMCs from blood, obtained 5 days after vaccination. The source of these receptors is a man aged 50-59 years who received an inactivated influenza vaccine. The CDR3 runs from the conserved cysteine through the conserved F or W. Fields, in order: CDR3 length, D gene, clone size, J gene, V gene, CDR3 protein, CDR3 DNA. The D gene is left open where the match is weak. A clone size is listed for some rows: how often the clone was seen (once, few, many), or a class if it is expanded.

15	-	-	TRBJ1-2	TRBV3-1	CASSQPAAGGSGYTF	TGTGCCAGCAGCCAACCCGCCGCGGGGGGAAGTGGCTACACCTTC
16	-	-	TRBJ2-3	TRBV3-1	CASSQGVGGDTDTQYF	TGTGCCAGCAGCCAAGGAGTCGGAGGGGACACAGATACGCAGTATTTT
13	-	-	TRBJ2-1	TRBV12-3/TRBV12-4	CASSSEDYNEQFF	TGTGCCAGCAGTTCTGAGGACTACAATGAGCAGTTCTTC
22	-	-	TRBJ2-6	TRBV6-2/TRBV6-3	CASTTRLAASFAVFSGANVLTF	TGTGCCAGCACCACCCGATTGGCCGCCTCGTTCGCCGTTTTTTCTGGGGCCAACGTCCTGACTTTC
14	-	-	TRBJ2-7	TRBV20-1	CSAREQGSSYEQYF	TGCAGTGCTAGGGAACAGGGTAGCTCCTACGAGCAGTACTTC
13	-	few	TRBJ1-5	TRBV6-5	CASSYSSRQPQHF	TGTGCCAGCAGTTACTCGAGCCGACAGCCCCAGCATTTT
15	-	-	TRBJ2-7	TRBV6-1	CASRGARSGTYEQYF	TGTGCCAGCAGAGGAGCTAGGAGTGGGACCTACGAGCAGTACTTC
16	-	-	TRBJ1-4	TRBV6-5	CASSYGNILSNEKLFF	TGTGCCAGCAGTTACGGGAACATTTTATCTAATGAAAAACTGTTTTTT
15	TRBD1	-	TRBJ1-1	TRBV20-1	CSAKATGGAGTEAFF	TGCAGTGCTAAGGCGACAGGGGGCGCAGGGACTGAAGCTTTCTTT
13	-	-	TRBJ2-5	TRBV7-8	CASSLWSGETQYF	TGTGCCAGCAGCTTGTGGTCTGGGGAGACCCAGTACTTC
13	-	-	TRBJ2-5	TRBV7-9	CASSFSDRETQYF	TGTGCCAGCAGTTTCAGCGATCGGGAGACCCAGTACTTC
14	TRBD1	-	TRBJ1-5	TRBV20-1	CSASRTGANQPQHF	TGCAGTGCTAGCAGGACAGGGGCGAATCAGCCCCAGCATTTT
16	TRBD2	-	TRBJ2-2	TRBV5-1	CASSLFSGRESGELFF	TGCGCCAGCAGCTTGTTTAGCGGGAGAGAATCCGGGGAGCTGTTTTTT
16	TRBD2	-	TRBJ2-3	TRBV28	CASRSSGGAGTDTQYF	TGTGCCAGCAGATCTAGCGGGGGGGCGGGGACAGATACGCAGTATTTT
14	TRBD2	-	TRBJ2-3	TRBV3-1	CASGLAGTTDTQYF	TGTGCCAGCGGTCTAGCGGGGACAACAGATACGCAGTATTTT
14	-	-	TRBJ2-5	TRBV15	CATSGGLKGGTQYF	TGTGCCACCAGCGGCGGACTGAAAGGGGGGACCCAGTACTTC
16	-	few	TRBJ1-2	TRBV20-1	CSARADIIYSNYGYTF	TGCAGTGCTAGAGCCGACATCATATACTCTAACTATGGCTACACCTTC
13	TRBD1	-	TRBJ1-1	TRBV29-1	CSVDTGATREAFF	TGCAGCGTTGACACAGGGGCCACTCGTGAAGCTTTCTTT
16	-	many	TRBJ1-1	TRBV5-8	CASSLIGGRLNTEAFF	TGTGCCAGCAGCTTGATTGGGGGACGGTTGAACACTGAAGCTTTCTTT
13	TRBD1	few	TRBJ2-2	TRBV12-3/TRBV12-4	CASSGQGAWELFF	TGTGCCAGCAGCGGACAGGGGGCCTGGGAGCTGTTTTTT
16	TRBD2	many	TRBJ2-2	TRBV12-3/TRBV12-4	CASSLGTSGFTGELFF	TGTGCCAGCAGCTTGGGGACTAGCGGGTTCACCGGGGAGCTGTTTTTT
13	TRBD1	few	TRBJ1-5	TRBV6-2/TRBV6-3	CASSSQDRGPQHF	TGTGCCAGCAGCTCCCAGGACAGGGGGCCCCAGCATTTT
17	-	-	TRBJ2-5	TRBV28	CASSGPGPTQFQETQYF	TGTGCCAGCAGCGGACCGGGCCCTACCCAATTTCAAGAGACCCAGTACTTC
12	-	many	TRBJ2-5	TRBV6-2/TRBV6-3	CASSRGQETQYF	TGTGCCAGCAGTCGGGGTCAAGAGACCCAGTACTTC
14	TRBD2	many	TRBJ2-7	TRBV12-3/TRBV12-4	CASSRAGSSYEQYF	TGTGCCAGCAGTCGAGCGGGGAGCTCCTACGAGCAGTACTTC
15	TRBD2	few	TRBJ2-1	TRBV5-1	CASSWGGSGSYEQFF	TGCGCCAGCAGCTGGGGGGGTAGCGGGAGCTATGAGCAGTTCTTC
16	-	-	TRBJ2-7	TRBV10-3	CAISESASKSSYEQYF	TGTGCCATCAGTGAGTCGGCTAGCAAAAGCTCCTACGAGCAGTACTTC
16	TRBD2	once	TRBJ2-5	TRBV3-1	CASSQDSGGYQETQYF	TGTGCCAGCAGCCAAGATAGCGGGGGTTACCAAGAGACCCAGTACTTC
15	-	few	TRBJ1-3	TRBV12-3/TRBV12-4	CASSGDRRSGNTIYF	TGTGCCAGCAGTGGGGACCGCCGCTCTGGAAACACCATATATTTT
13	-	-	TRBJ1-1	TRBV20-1	CSADDGMNTEAFF	TGCAGTGCAGACGACGGAATGAACACTGAAGCTTTCTTT
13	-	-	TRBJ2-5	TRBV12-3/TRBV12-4	CASSLRRMETQYF	TGTGCCAGCAGTTTGAGAAGGATGGAGACCCAGTACTTC
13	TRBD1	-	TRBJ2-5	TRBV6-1	CASRDRGLETQYF	TGTGCCAGCAGGGACAGGGGGCTAGAGACCCAGTACTTC
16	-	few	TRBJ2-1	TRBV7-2	CASSFYLDRPYNEQFF	TGTGCCAGCAGCTTTTATTTGGACAGACCCTACAATGAGCAGTTCTTC
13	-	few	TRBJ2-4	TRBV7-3	CASSLSAENIQYF	TGTGCCAGCAGCTTAAGCGCCGAAAACATTCAGTACTTC
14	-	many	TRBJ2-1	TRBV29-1	CSVGLGTGINEQFF	TGCAGCGTTGGACTGGGGACTGGCATCAATGAGCAGTTCTTC
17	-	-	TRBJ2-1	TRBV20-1	CSARDRQAGSSYNEQFF	TGCAGTGCTAGAGATCGACAGGCGGGGAGCTCCTACAATGAGCAGTTCTTC
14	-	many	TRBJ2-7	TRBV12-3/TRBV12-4	CASSLLGGSYEQYF	TGTGCCAGCAGTTTATTGGGCGGCTCCTACGAGCAGTACTTC
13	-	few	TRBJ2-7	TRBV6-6	CASSYRDVDEQYF	TGTGCCAGCAGTTACCGGGACGTAGACGAGCAGTACTTC
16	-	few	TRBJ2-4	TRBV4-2	CASSQVGEGLGNIQYF	TGTGCCAGCAGCCAAGTTGGTGAGGGGCTCGGAAACATTCAGTACTTC
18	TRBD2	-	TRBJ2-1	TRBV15	CATSKGLAEKSSYNEQFF	TGTGCCACCAGTAAGGGACTAGCGGAAAAGAGCTCCTACAATGAGCAGTTCTTC
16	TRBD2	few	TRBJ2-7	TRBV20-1	CSATGLAGDQGYEQYF	TGCAGTGCCACCGGACTAGCGGGAGATCAAGGGTACGAGCAGTACTTC
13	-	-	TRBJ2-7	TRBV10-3	CAISGGPGYEQYF	TGTGCCATCAGTGGGGGACCGGGCTACGAGCAGTACTTC
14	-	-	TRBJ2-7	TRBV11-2	CASSPTTVTYEQYF	TGTGCCAGCAGCCCTACGACCGTAACCTACGAGCAGTACTTC
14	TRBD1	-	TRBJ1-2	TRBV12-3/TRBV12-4	CASSLGQGVNGYTF	TGTGCCAGCAGCCTGGGACAGGGGGTCAATGGCTACACCTTC
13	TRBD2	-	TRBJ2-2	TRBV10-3	CAVVSGRNGELFF	TGTGCCGTAGTTAGCGGGAGGAACGGGGAGCTGTTTTTT
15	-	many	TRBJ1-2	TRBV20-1	CSARTASQINYGYTF	TGCAGTGCTAGGACAGCCTCCCAGATTAACTATGGCTACACCTTC
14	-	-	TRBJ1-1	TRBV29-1	CSGRPQTENTEAFF	TGCAGCGGACGACCTCAGACAGAGAACACTGAAGCTTTCTTT
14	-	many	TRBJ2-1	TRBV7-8	CASSPGPPYNEQFF	TGTGCCAGCAGCCCCGGACCGCCGTACAATGAGCAGTTCTTC
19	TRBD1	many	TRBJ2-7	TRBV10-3	CAISAPIATGTGRGYEQYF	TGTGCCATCAGTGCACCTATCGCGACCGGGACAGGGAGAGGATACGAGCAGTACTTC
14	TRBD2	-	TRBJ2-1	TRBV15	CATSRVAGVDEQFF	TGTGCCACCAGCAGGGTGGCGGGGGTGGATGAGCAGTTCTTC
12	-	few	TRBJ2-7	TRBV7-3	CASSYPRGPQYF	TGTGCCAGCAGCTACCCCAGGGGTCCGCAGTACTTC
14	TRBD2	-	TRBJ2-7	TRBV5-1	CASSFTSGVYEQYF	TGCGCCAGCAGCTTTACTAGCGGAGTATACGAGCAGTACTTC
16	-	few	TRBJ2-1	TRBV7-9	CASSPGSGGNYNEQFF	TGTGCCAGCAGCCCCGGCAGCGGTGGGAACTACAATGAGCAGTTCTTC
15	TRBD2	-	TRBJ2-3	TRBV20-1	CSATRTSGYTDTQYF	TGCAGTGCCACCCGGACTAGCGGTTACACAGATACGCAGTATTTT
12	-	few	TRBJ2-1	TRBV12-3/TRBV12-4	CASSSVLSEQFF	TGTGCCAGCAGCTCCGTCCTGAGTGAGCAGTTCTTC